One sample yielded the 7 T cell receptor beta chains listed below, sequenced in a study of graft-versus-host responses after intestinal transplantation (dated by TCRdb to the early 2020s). The library was made by the immunoSEQ multiplex PCR assay. Drawn from immuneACCESS, this table holds only the in-frame rearrangements with V and J called that TCRdb kept. Clones are partly lost; checked studies trace under half to an unresolved V gene and leave the rest unexplained. The sample has roughly 50,000 clones on record, approximately 91% of them singletons. 2% to 3% of the sample lies in the top ten. Explained via the paper, the time point label denotes: cells obtained before transplantation from donor or recipient. Antigens of these TCRs are unknown. This specimen consisted of unstimulated CD4+ T cells sorted from spleen or lymph node cells, obtained before transplant. All receptors come from a human donor who was the organ donor for an intestinal transplant.

The V gene is TRBV27, the J gene TRBJ2-5; 7 bases line up with TRBD2. The CDR3 loop spans 14 amino acids. The V and J ends lost 4 bases and 7 bases, in that order; junction bases with no gene match: 9. CDR1 MNHEY and CDR2 SMNVEV come from the germline V gene (reference sequence). CDR3 bases: TGTGCCAGCAGTTGGGGGGGAAACTTGGGGACCCAGTACTTC. Translating it yields CASSWGGNLGTQYF.

The chain recombines TRBV18 with TRBJ2-2, with a weak D call TRBD1 (6 bases). CDR3 length: 17 amino acids. Germline CDR1 and CDR2: KGHSH and LQKENI. V was clipped by 2 bases and J by 2 bases, with 15 bases between them. Here the CDR3 reads CASSPRSQGINTGELFF. The CDR3, as DNA: TGTGCCAGCTCACCAAGGTCTCAGGGGATTAACACCGGGGAGCTGTTTTTT.

The V call is TRBV4-1, the J call TRBJ2-5, with 7 nucleotides matching TRBD1. This CDR3 is built from 15 residues. V was pared by 0 bases and J by 6 bases, with 7 bases of the junction left unmatched. Germline V gene sequence: CDR1 MGHRA, CDR2 YSYEKL. CDR3 DNA: TGCGCCAGCAGCCAAGATCCGACAGGGTTGAAGACCCAGTACTTC. This encodes CASSQDPTGLKTQYF.

This sequence joins TRBV12-5 and TRBJ2-7, with 10 bases aligning to TRBD1. Trimming at V came to 6 bases and at J to 5 bases, leaving 13 bases not matched to a gene. This CDR3 is 16 amino acids long. Germline V CDR1 and CDR2: LGHNT, FRNRAP. CDR3 sequence (DNA): TGTGCTAGTGGCACCCACAACCGGGACAGGGGAGACGAGCAGTACTTC. Translated, it gives CASGTHNRDRGDEQYF.

The rearrangement links TRBV18 to TRBJ2-1, with 14 bases aligning to TRBD2. Per the germline V gene, CDR1 is KGHSH and CDR2 is LQKENI. The CDR3 extends over 16 amino acids. V shed 0 bases and J 6 bases; nucleotides not matched to a gene: 1. The CDR3 sequence is CASSPPGTSGSNEQFF. The CDR3 coding sequence is TGTGCCAGCTCACCACCAGGGACTAGCGGGAGCAATGAGCAGTTCTTC.

This clone was seen once. Here the CDR3 DNA reads TGTGCCAGCAGCCAAGATACAAGCGGGAGGGTCTTCAAGGCCGGGGAGCTGTTTTTT. It specifies CASSQDTSGRVFKAGELFF. The V gene is TRBV4-2, the J gene TRBJ2-2; 10 bases line up with TRBD2. CDR1 and CDR2 from the germline V gene are LGHNA and YNFKEQ. V shed 0 bases and J 6 bases; nucleotides not matched to a gene: 13. The CDR3 loop spans 19 amino acids.

The CDR3 loop reads CASSLSRESYEQYF. The CDR3 coding sequence is TGCGCCAGCAGCTTGAGCAGGGAATCCTACGAGCAGTACTTC. The gene calls are TRBV5-1 and TRBJ2-7; tentatively, D is TRBD1 (5 bases). The CDR3 spans 14 residues. Germline V CDR1 and CDR2: SGHRS, YFSETQ. V was pared by 1 base and J by 1 base, with 9 bases between.